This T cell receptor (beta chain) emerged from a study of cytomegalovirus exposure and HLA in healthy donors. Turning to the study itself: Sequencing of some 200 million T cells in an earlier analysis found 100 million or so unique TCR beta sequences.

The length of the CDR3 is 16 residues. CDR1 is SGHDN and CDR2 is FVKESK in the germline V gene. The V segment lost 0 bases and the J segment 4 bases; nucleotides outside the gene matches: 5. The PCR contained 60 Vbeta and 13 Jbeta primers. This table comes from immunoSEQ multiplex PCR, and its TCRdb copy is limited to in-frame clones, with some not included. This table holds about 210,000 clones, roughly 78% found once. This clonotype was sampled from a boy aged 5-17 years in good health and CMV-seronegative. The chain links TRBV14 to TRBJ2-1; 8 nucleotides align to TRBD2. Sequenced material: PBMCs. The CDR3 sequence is CASSQDFAGGYNEQFF. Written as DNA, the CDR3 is TGTGCCAGCAGCCAAGATTTCGCGGGAGGATACAATGAGCAGTTCTTC. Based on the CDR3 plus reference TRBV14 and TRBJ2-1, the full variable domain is EAGVTQFPSHSVIEKGQTVTLRCDPISGHDNLYWYRRVMGKEIKFLLHFVKESKQDESGMPNNRFLAERTGGTYSTLKVQPAELEDSGVYFCASSQDFAGGYNEQFFGPGTRLTVL.